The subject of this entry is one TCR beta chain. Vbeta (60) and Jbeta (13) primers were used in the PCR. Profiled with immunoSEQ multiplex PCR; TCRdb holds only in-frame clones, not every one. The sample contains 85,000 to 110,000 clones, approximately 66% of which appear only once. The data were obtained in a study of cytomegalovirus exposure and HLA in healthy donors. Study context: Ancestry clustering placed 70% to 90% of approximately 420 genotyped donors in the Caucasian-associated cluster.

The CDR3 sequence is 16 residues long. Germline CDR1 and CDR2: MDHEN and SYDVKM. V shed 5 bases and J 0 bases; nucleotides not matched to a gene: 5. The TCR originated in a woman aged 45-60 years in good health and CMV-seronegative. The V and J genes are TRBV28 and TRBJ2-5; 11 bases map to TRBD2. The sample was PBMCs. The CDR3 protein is CASSALAGGNQETQYF. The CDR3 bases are TGTGCCAGCAGTGCGTTAGCGGGAGGGAACCAAGAGACCCAGTACTTC.